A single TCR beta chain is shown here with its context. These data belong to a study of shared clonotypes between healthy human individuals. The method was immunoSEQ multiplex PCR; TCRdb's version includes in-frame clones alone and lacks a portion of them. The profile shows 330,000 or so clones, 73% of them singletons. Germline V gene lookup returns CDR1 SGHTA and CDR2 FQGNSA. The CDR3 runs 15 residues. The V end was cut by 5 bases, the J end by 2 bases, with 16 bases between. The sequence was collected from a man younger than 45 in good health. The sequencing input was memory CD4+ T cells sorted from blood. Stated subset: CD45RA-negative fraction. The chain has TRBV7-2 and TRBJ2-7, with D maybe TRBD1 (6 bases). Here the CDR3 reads CASSERGSGAYEQYF. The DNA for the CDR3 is TGTGCCAGCAGCGAAAGGGGGAGCGGCGCCTACGAGCAGTACTTC.